This T cell receptor beta chain was captured in a study of Tregs in tolerant kidney transplant recipients. Study context: Antibodies separated recipient from donor cells. Study-wide findings and caveats: Expanding Tregs on activated donor B cells appeared to best identify donor-specific TCRbeta clones.

Details on this clone: Its antigen is not identified.

The repertoire was sequenced with immunoSEQ multiplex PCR; TCRdb's copy has only in-frame clones and lacks some. The sample shows fewer than 40,000 clones, approximately 83% of them seen only once. Germline V CDR1 and CDR2: SEHNR, FQNEAQ (reference sequence). There are 14 residues in the CDR3. The V and J ends lost 5 bases and 4 bases respectively, with 13 bases between them. This sequence originates from a human donor in good health. This chain joins TRBV7-9 and TRBJ2-3; no clear D gene. The sequenced sample was Tregs from blood cultured with allogeneic cells. CDR3 bases: TGTGCCAGCAGCCCGTGGGTGGGCGCAGATACGCAGTATTTT. Translation gives CASSPWVGADTQYF.